These T cell receptor beta chains were read from a single sample in a study of blood T cells in healthy people across ages. TCRdb reprocessed the 5' RACE reads with MiXCR, giving one entry per CDR3 protein. Among 540,000 or so distinct CDR3 sequences, roughly 48% were seen once, and the ten largest hold around 23%. The sequenced material came from blood. Receptor source: a man older than 75 in good health. CDR3s include the opening cysteine and the closing phenylalanine or tryptophan. The D gene is left open where the match is weak. Some rows have no size entry. The others give once, few or many, or a class for an expanded clone.

clone size,V gene,D gene,CDR3 length,J gene,CDR3 protein,CDR3 DNA
few,TRBV6-6,TRBD1,17,TRBJ2-1,CASRGLTGANSYNEQFF,TGTGCCAGCAGGGGACTGACAGGGGCCAACTCCTACAATGAGCAGTTCTTC
NA,TRBV7-9,NA,14,TRBJ2-7,CASSPVGGLYEQYF,TGTGCCAGCAGCCCAGTTGGGGGGCTCTACGAGCAGTACTTC
NA,TRBV28,TRBD1,14,TRBJ1-2,CAGRGRAGRHGYTF,TGTGCCGGCAGGGGGAGGGCCGGGCGTCATGGCTACACCTTC
NA,TRBV29-1,NA,13,TRBJ1-2,CSVGHSRDYGYTF,TGCAGCGTTGGACACAGTCGGGACTATGGCTACACCTTC
NA,TRBV9,NA,15,TRBJ2-7,CASSVVGSGWDEQYF,TGTGCCAGCAGCGTAGTGGGATCAGGATGGGACGAGCAGTACTTC
NA,TRBV5-1,NA,13,TRBJ1-1,CASSAGDGTEAFF,TGCGCCAGCAGCGCGGGGGACGGCACTGAAGCTTTCTTT
NA,TRBV6-1,TRBD1,18,TRBJ2-7,CASNQYGTGGHNTGEQYF,TGTGCCAGCAACCAATACGGGACAGGGGGCCACAACACCGGGGAGCAGTACTTC
NA,TRBV7-2,NA,15,TRBJ2-2,CASSLAATSAGELFF,TGTGCCAGCAGCTTAGCGGCGACAAGTGCCGGGGAGCTGTTTTTT
NA,TRBV7-3,NA,16,TRBJ1-4,CASSLNPRDGVEKLFF,TGTGCCAGCAGCTTAAATCCCAGGGACGGTGTCGAAAAACTGTTTTTT
few,TRBV5-1,TRBD1,15,TRBJ1-5,CASSLGGQGNQPQHF,TGCGCCAGCAGCTTGGGGGGACAGGGAAATCAGCCCCAGCATTTT
few,TRBV20-1,NA,15,TRBJ2-7,CSARDPRRSSYEQYF,TGCAGTGCTAGAGATCCTCGGCGTTCCTCCTACGAGCAGTACTTC
NA,TRBV5-5,NA,15,TRBJ1-2,CASSLQPQGFGGYTF,TGTGCCAGCAGCCTGCAGCCCCAGGGGTTTGGTGGCTACACCTTC
few,TRBV20-1,TRBD1,17,TRBJ2-6,CSADGTGAPSGANVLTF,TGCAGTGCTGACGGGACAGGGGCCCCCTCTGGGGCCAACGTCCTGACTTTC
few,TRBV5-1,TRBD2,16,TRBJ2-5,CASSPGTSGYQETQYF,TGCGCCAGCAGCCCAGGGACTAGCGGGTACCAAGAGACCCAGTACTTC
NA,TRBV5-1,NA,13,TRBJ2-1,CASSFGTANEQFF,TGCGCCAGCAGCTTTGGGACTGCAAATGAGCAGTTCTTC
NA,TRBV20-1,NA,13,TRBJ1-2,CSANLPASYGYTF,TGCAGTGCTAACCTGCCAGCGAGCTATGGCTACACCTTC
many,TRBV7-2,NA,14,TRBJ2-7,CASSLGYLLNEQYF,TGTGCCAGCAGCTTAGGCTACCTTCTCAACGAGCAGTACTTC
many,TRBV9,NA,15,TRBJ2-5,CASSVGVLMSETQYF,TGTGCCAGCAGCGTAGGAGTACTCATGAGCGAGACCCAGTACTTC
NA,TRBV4-2,NA,16,TRBJ2-5,CASSLSIRDDQETQYF,TGTGCCAGCAGCCTCTCGATTAGGGACGATCAAGAGACCCAGTACTTC
NA,TRBV6-1,TRBD2,13,TRBJ2-1,CASTVARGFEQFF,TGTGCCAGCACCGTGGCGCGGGGGTTTGAGCAGTTCTTC
few,TRBV5-4,NA,14,TRBJ2-5,CASSLAGTSRTQYF,TGTGCCAGCAGCTTAGCGGGTACCTCCAGGACCCAGTACTTC
few,TRBV6-5,NA,14,TRBJ2-7,CASRLRGAPYEQYF,TGTGCCAGCAGGCTGCGCGGGGCCCCCTACGAGCAGTACTTC
NA,TRBV6-2/TRBV6-3,TRBD2,16,TRBJ2-5,CASSRGLAGGEDEQYF,TGTGCCAGCAGCCGGGGACTAGCGGGAGGTGAAGATGAGCAGTACTTC
NA,TRBV24-1,NA,13,TRBJ2-1,CATSQPRSNEQFF,TGTGCCACCAGCCAACCCCGCAGCAATGAGCAGTTCTTC
NA,TRBV20-1,NA,12,TRBJ2-1,CSANTGYNEQFF,TGCAGTGCAAATACAGGTTACAATGAGCAGTTCTTC
NA,TRBV12-3/TRBV12-4,NA,15,TRBJ1-2,CASSLYRTKIYGYTF,TGTGCCAGCAGTTTATACCGGACAAAGATCTATGGCTACACCTTC
many,TRBV9,NA,13,TRBJ2-5,CASSVFEEETQYF,TGTGCCAGCAGCGTTTTCGAGGAAGAGACCCAGTACTTC
many,TRBV7-9,NA,13,TRBJ2-7,CASSFAGSYEQYF,TGTGCCAGCAGCTTCGCCGGTTCCTACGAGCAGTACTTC
NA,TRBV29-1,NA,13,TRBJ1-1,CSVPYLGAEGAFF,TGCAGCGTCCCATATTTGGGGGCTGAAGGGGCTTTCTTT
few,TRBV6-7,NA,16,TRBJ2-1,CASSYRRKSSYNEQFF,TGTGCCAGCAGTTACCGCCGGAAGAGCTCCTACAATGAGCAGTTCTTC
many,TRBV29-1,TRBD1,14,TRBJ2-7,CSVEPGQGSYEQYF,TGCAGCGTTGAACCGGGACAGGGCTCCTACGAGCAGTACTTC
NA,TRBV18,NA,13,TRBJ2-7,CASSPPTLYEQYF,TGTGCCAGCTCACCACCGACCCTTTACGAGCAGTACTTC
NA,TRBV7-6,TRBD1,19,TRBJ2-7,CASSLASRTTPDRSYEQYF,TGTGCCAGCAGCTTAGCCTCCCGAACCACTCCGGACAGGTCCTACGAGCAGTACTTC
NA,TRBV5-1,NA,17,TRBJ1-4,CASSLGSVRMANEKLFF,TGCGCCAGCAGCTTGGGGTCTGTCCGGATGGCTAATGAAAAACTGTTTTTT
NA,TRBV29-1,NA,15,TRBJ1-2,CSVELGRLGDDGYTF,TGCAGCGTTGAATTGGGGCGGTTGGGGGACGATGGCTACACCTTC
many,TRBV6-2/TRBV6-3,NA,12,TRBJ2-7,CASSGGTAEQYF,TGTGCCAGCAGTGGCGGGACTGCGGAGCAGTACTTC
NA,TRBV20-1,NA,15,TRBJ1-6,CSAGGGYSYNSPLHF,TGCAGTGCTGGGGGGGGCTACTCCTATAATTCACCCCTCCACTTT
NA,TRBV7-2,TRBD2,15,TRBJ2-2,CASSFGTSSAGELFF,TGTGCCAGCAGCTTCGGGACTAGTAGTGCCGGGGAGCTGTTTTTT
NA,TRBV9,NA,15,TRBJ1-2,CASSVGSTGNYDYTF,TGTGCCAGCAGCGTAGGATCCACAGGGAACTATGACTACACCTTC
NA,TRBV5-1,TRBD2,13,TRBJ2-7,CANRLAGAYEQYF,TGCGCCAACAGACTAGCGGGCGCCTACGAGCAGTACTTC
NA,TRBV11-2,NA,13,TRBJ2-7,CATEWQARREQYF,TGTGCCACCGAGTGGCAGGCCCGGCGCGAGCAGTACTTC
NA,TRBV12-3/TRBV12-4,TRBD1,13,TRBJ1-2,CASSWDSAYGYTF,TGTGCCAGCAGTTGGGACAGTGCCTATGGCTACACCTTC
NA,TRBV7-2,TRBD1,16,TRBJ1-4,CASSSTRTGSPEKLFF,TGTGCCAGCAGCTCTACACGGACAGGGAGTCCTGAAAAACTGTTTTTT
NA,TRBV29-1,NA,13,TRBJ1-3,CSVGQVSGNTIYF,TGCAGCGTTGGGCAGGTTTCTGGAAACACCATATATTTT
NA,TRBV5-1,NA,14,TRBJ2-5,CASSLEFIQETQYF,TGCGCCAGCAGCTTGGAATTCATCCAAGAGACCCAGTACTTC
NA,TRBV7-2,NA,14,TRBJ1-2,CASSLGGGTYGYTF,TGTGCCAGCAGCTTAGGAGGGGGAACCTATGGCTACACCTTC
NA,TRBV6-2/TRBV6-3,TRBD1,11,TRBJ2-5,CASSHGQAWYF,TGTGCCAGCAGTCACGGACAGGCGTGGTACTTC
few,TRBV11-2,NA,15,TRBJ2-1,CASSPDTSSYNEQFF,TGTGCCAGCAGCCCGGACACGAGCTCCTACAATGAGCAGTTCTTC